The T cell receptor beta chain under discussion was sequenced for a study of blood T cell repertoires in COVID-19. The wider study: In each case, the material was cDNA or gDNA derived from T cells, B-cell-depleted T cells, or PBMCs.

The protocol was immunoSEQ multiplex PCR, while the TCRdb copy is restricted to in-frame clones and leaves out a portion. The sample lists tens of thousands of clones; 75% to 90% were seen once. The CDR3 covers 15 residues. Trimming at V came to 5 bases and at J to 3 bases, leaving 7 bases not matched to a gene. Germline V gene sequence: CDR1 SEHNR, CDR2 FQNEAQ (reference sequence). The sequencing input was peripheral blood. The TCR comes from a human donor in a cohort sampled during active COVID-19. The rearrangement links TRBV7-9 to TRBJ1-1, with 9 bases fitting TRBD1. The CDR3 loop is CASSGRQGGYTEAFF. DNA for the CDR3: TGTGCCAGCAGCGGTCGACAGGGGGGTTACACTGAAGCTTTCTTT.